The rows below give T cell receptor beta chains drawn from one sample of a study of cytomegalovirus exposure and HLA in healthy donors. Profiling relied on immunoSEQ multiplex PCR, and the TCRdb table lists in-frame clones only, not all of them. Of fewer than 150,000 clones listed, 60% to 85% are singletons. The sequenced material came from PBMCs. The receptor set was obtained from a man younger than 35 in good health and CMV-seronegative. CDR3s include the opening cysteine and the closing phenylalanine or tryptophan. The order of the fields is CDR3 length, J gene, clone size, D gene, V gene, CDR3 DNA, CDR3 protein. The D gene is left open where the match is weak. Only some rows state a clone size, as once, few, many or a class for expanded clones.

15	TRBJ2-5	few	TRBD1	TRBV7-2	TGTGCCAGCAGCTACGGACAGGGGGGCTTCGAGACCCAGTACTTC	CASSYGQGGFETQYF
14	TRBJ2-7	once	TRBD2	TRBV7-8	TGTGCCAGCAGCTTGACTAGCGGCCAATACGAGCAGTACTTC	CASSLTSGQYEQYF
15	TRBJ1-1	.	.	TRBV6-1	TGTGCCAGCCTCTACAGGGCCAAGGGGAACACTGAAGCTTTCTTT	CASLYRAKGNTEAFF
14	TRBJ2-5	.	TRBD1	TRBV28	TGTGCCAGCGGACGGACAGGTTTCCAAGAGACCCAGTACTTC	CASGRTGFQETQYF
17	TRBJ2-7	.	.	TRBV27	TGTGCCAGCACCCGGGGGACAGCAGTTGGGGGGAACTACGAGCAGTACTTC	CASTRGTAVGGNYEQYF
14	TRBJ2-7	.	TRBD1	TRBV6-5	TGTGCCAGCAGTTACTACAGGGGGCTCGACGAGCAGTACTTC	CASSYYRGLDEQYF
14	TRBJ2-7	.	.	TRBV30	TGTGCCTGGAGTCTAGCGAATAAAAGGTACGAGCAGTACTTC	CAWSLANKRYEQYF
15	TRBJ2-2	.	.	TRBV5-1	TGCGCCAGCAAATTACCGGGTGCGAACACCGGGGAGCTGTTTTTT	CASKLPGANTGELFF
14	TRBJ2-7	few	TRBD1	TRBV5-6	TGTGCCAGCAGCACCTCAGGGGGCCCCTACGAGCAGTACTTC	CASSTSGGPYEQYF
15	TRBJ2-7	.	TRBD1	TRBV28	TGTGCCAGCAGTATTCTAACCGGGACAGGCTACGAGCAGTACTTC	CASSILTGTGYEQYF
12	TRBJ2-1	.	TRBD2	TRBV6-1	TGTGCCAACATAGCGGGAACCGGCGAGCAGTTCTTC	CANIAGTGEQFF
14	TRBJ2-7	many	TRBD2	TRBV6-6	TGTGCCAGCAGCTCGAGCGGGAGGAGCAACGAGCAGTACTTC	CASSSSGRSNEQYF
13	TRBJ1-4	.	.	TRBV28	TGTGCCAGCAGAAGTAGGACAGTTGAAAAACTGTTTTTT	CASRSRTVEKLFF
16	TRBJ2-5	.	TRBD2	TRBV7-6	TGTGCCAGCAGCTTAGAACTAGCGGGGGGGTTGGAGACCCAGTACTTC	CASSLELAGGLETQYF
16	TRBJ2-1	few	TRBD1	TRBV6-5	TGTGCCAGCAGTTGGGGACAGGGCGGCCCCTACAATGAGCAGTTCTTC	CASSWGQGGPYNEQFF
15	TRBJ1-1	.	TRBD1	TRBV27	TGTGCCAGCAGACGACAGGGGGCGCGGGATACTGAAGCTTTCTTT	CASRRQGARDTEAFF
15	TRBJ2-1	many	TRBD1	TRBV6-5	TGTGCCAGCAGCAGAACAGGGGGCGCGACTAATGAGCAGTTCTTC	CASSRTGGATNEQFF
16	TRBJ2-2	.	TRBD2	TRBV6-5	TGTGCCAGCAGTTACAACCGACTAGCGGGGGTGGGGGAGCTGTTTTTT	CASSYNRLAGVGELFF
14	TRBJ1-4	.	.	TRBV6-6	TGTGCCAGCAGTTACGAGACAGTCTATGAAAAACTGTTTTTT	CASSYETVYEKLFF
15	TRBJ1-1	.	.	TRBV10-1	TGCGCCAGCAGTGAGAGCTGGGGGCTGAACACTGAAGCTTTCTTT	CASSESWGLNTEAFF